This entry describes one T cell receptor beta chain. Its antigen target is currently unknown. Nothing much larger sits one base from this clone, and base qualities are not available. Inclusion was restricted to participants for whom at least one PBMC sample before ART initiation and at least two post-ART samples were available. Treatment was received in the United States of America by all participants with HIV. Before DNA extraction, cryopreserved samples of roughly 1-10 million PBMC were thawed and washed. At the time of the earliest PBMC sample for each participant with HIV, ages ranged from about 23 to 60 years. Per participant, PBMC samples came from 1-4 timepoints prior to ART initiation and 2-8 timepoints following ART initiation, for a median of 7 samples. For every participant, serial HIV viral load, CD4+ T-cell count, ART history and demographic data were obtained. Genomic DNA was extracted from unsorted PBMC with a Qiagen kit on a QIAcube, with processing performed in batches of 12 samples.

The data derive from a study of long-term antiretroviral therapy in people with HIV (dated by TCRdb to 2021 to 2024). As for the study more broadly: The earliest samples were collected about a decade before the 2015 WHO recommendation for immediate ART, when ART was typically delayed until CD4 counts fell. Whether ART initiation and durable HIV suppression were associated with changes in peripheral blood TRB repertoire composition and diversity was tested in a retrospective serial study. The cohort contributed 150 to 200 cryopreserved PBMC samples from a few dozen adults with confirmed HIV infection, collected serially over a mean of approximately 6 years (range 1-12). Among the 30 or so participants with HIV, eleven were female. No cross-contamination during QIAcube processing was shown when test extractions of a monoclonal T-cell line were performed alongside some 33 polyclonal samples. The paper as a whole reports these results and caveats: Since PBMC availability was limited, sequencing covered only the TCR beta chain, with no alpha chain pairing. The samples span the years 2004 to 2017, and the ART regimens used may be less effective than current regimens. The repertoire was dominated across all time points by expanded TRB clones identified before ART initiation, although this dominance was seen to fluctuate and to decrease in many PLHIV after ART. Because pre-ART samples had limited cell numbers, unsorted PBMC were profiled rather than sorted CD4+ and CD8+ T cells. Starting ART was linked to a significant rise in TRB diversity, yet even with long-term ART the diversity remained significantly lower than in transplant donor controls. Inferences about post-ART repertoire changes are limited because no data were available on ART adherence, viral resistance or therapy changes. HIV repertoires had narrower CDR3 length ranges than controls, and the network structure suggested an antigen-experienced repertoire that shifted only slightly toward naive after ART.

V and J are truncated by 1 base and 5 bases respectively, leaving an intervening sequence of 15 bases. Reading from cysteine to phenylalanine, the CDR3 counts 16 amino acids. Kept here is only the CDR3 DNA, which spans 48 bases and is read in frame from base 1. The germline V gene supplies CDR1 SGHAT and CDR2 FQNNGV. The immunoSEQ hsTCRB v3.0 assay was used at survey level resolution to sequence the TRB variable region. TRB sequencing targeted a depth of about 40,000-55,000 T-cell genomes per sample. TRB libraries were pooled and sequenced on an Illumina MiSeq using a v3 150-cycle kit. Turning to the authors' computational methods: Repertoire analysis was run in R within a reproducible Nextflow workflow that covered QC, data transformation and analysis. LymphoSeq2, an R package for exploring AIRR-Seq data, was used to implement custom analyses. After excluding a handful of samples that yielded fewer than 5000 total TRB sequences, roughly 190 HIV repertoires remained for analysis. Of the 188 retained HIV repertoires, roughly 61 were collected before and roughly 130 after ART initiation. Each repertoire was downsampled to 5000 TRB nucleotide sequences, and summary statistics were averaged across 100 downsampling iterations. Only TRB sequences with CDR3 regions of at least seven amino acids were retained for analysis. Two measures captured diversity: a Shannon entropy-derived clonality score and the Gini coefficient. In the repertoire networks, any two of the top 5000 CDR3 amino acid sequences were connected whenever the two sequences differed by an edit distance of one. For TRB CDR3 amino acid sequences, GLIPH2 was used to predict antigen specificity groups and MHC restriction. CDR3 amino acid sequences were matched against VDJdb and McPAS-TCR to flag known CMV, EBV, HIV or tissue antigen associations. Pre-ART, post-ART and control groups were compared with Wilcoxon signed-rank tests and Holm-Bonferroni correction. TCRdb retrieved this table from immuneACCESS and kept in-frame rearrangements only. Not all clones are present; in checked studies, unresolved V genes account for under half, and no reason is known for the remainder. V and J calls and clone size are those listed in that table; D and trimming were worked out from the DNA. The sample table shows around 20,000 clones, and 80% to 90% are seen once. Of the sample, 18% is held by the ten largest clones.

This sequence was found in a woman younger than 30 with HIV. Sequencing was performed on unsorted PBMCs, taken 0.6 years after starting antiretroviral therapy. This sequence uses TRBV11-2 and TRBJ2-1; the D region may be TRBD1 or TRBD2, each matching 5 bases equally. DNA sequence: TGTGCCAGCAGCTTAGTTGGGGCGGGTGTTGACAATGAGCAGTTCTTC. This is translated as CASSLVGAGVDNEQFF.